These 6 T cell receptor beta chains share one sample of origin, sequenced in a study of vaccination and CD4 T cells after COVID-19. These TCRs' antigens remain unknown. The Oncomine TCR Beta short-read assay generated sequence data from the DNA of cultured CD4+ T cells. Each CDR3 protein is one row after TCRdb ran MiXCR on the PCR reads. The data show fewer than 20,000 distinct CDR3 sequences, around 47% seen once. Time point: late sampling 161 to 241 days after vaccination in a few convalescent patients. Regarding treatment: roughly ten-day PBMC culture with coronavirus spike peptide pools or control peptides (ViraFEST assay). The source was CD4+ T cells from blood, cultured in vitro, collected about 7 months after SARS-CoV-2 vaccination. These receptors were collected from a human donor who had recovered from COVID-19.

The CDR3 nucleotides read TGTGCCAGCAGCCGTGTGGCGGGAGGAGGTGATACGCAGTATTTT. This sequence encodes CASSRVAGGGDTQYF. The V gene is TRBV5-8, the J gene TRBJ2-3, with TRBD2 matching over 8 bases. CDR1 is SGHTS, CDR2 YDEGEE, per germline. CDR3 length: 15 amino acids. V lost 4 bases, J lost 6 bases, and 10 bases stayed unmatched.

The gene calls are TRBV23-1 and TRBJ2-7; TRBD1 might be the D (5 bases). TRBV23-1 is designated an ORF whose function remains uncertain. V was clipped by 4 bases and J by 7 bases, with 35 bases between them. This CDR3 is built from 20 residues. CDR3 bases: TGCGCCAGCAGTCTCCTCTCGGTCCCCCAGGGTCCTCAGATCCCTGGAGAGCAGTACTTC. It yields the protein CASSLLSVPQGPQIPGEQYF.

This clonotype was seen a handful of times. The chain recombines TRBV6-1 with TRBJ1-5; TRBD1 might be the D (5 bases). The germline CDR1 and CDR2 sequences are MNHNS and SASEGT. Trimming removed 5 bases from V and 2 bases from J, with 10 bases in between. CDR3 length: 14 amino acids. The CDR3 loop reads CASSLRAGNQPQHF. CDR3 nucleotides: TGTGCCAGCAGTCTCAGGGCGGGCAATCAGCCCCAGCATTTT.

This clonotype was seen a few times. This sequence joins TRBV20-1 and TRBJ2-1; 11 nucleotides line up with TRBD2. The CDR3 is 18 residues long. The J segment lost 8 bases and the V segment lost 1 base, leaving 16 bases of the junction unmatched. CDR1 is DFQATT, CDR2 SNEGSKA, per germline (reference sequence). CDR3 region: CSARVVGSGRGGRHEQFF. As DNA, the CDR3 is TGCAGTGCTAGAGTAGTAGGTAGCGGGAGGGGAGGGCGGCATGAGCAGTTCTTC.

The chain links TRBV2 to TRBJ2-3; D perhaps matches TRBD2 (6 bases). V shed 11 bases and J shed 2 bases, with 11 bases lying between them. The CDR3 runs to 12 residues. Per the germline V gene, CDR1 is SNHLY and CDR2 is FYNNEI. CDR3 residues: CASCGDTDTQYF. As DNA, the CDR3 is TGTGCCTCGTGCGGGGACACAGATACGCAGTATTTT.

This clonotype was seen a handful of times. The CDR3 DNA follows: TGTGCCAGCAGCTTAGATCTGGAGGAGACCCAGTACTTC. This translates into CASSLDLEETQYF. This chain connects TRBV7-2 to TRBJ2-5, with no clear D. This CDR3 has 13 amino acids. Per the germline V gene, CDR1 is SGHTA and CDR2 is FQGNSA. V was pared by 1 base and J by 5 bases, with 8 bases between.